This T cell receptor beta chain derives from a study of molecular identifiers for immune sequencing clone quantification. Study at large: With replicates, the RNA of around 20,000 or 99,000 naive CD8 cells was split five ways and four were sequenced.

This CDR3 is 13 amino acids long. Trimming removed 3 bases from V and 2 bases from J, with 8 bases in between. The germline V gene encodes CDR1 SNHLY and CDR2 FYNNEI. TCRdb called the PCR reads again in MiXCR, with one record for every CDR3 protein. The sample gives fewer than 350,000 distinct CDR3 sequences, about a fifth of which show up once; 0.81% is in the top ten. This clonotype was recorded a few times. The antigen is not known. Study-wide points: Clonotypes surpassing 20 RNA copies contained over 98% of effector molecules, versus under 1% in naive cells.

V is TRBV2 and J is TRBJ2-7; D may be TRBD1 (5 bases). The sample taken for sequencing was naive CD8+ T cells from blood, with Jurkat cell RNA spiked in. The subset here: FACS-sorted CD8+CD4-CCR7+CD45RA+ naive T cells. This TCR came from a human donor in good health. Some libraries in this study had Jurkat cell RNA spiked in. The CDR3 spells CASSDPGTYEQYF. As DNA, the CDR3 is TGTGCCAGCAGTGATCCAGGGACCTACGAGCAGTACTTC.